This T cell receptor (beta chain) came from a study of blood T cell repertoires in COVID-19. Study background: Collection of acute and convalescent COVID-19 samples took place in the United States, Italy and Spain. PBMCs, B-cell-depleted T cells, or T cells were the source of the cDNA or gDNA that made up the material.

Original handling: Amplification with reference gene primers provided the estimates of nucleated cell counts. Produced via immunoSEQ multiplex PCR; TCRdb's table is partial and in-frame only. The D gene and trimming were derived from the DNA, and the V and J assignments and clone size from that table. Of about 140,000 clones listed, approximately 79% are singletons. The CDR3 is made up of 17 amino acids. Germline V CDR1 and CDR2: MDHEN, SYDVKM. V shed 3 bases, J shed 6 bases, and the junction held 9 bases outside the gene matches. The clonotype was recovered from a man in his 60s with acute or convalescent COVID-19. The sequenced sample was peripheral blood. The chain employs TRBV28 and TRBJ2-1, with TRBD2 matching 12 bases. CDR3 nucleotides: TGTGCCAGCAGTTTTCCTACGACTAGCGGGAGTTTCAATGAGCAGTTCTTC. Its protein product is CASSFPTTSGSFNEQFF.